What follows are 16 T cell receptor beta chains derived from one specimen sequenced in a study of radiotherapy plus CTLA-4 blockade in lung cancer. Sequenced by immunoSEQ multiplex PCR; TCRdb stores in-frame clones only, minus some. This table holds 75,000 to 95,000 clones, about four fifths found once. Material: peripheral blood, obtained from a patient treated with radiotherapy plus ipilimumab. The receptors originated from a human donor with non-small cell lung cancer that progressed on radiotherapy plus ipilimumab.

This chain joins TRBV7-2 and TRBJ1-3, with TRBD1 as a possible D gene (6 bases). CDR3 size: 15 residues. CDR1 and CDR2 (germline): SGHTA, FQGNSA. Deletions cut 4 bases from V and 4 bases from J, with 14 bases between. In DNA form, the CDR3 reads TGTGCCAGCAGCTCTTTCAACAGGGCGGGAAACACCATATATTTT. Translating gives CASSSFNRAGNTIYF.

There are a few counts of this clone. The chain couples TRBV18 to TRBJ1-1; D not resolved. The CDR3 spans 14 residues. CDR1 KGHSH and CDR2 LQKENI come from the germline V gene. The V gene lost 3 bases and the J gene lost 5 bases, with 13 bases spanning the gap. The CDR3 region is CASSPMKARTEAFF. The CDR3, as DNA: TGTGCCAGCTCACCGATGAAAGCGCGGACTGAAGCTTTCTTT.

The rearrangement uses TRBV19 and TRBJ1-2; unclear D gene. V was shortened by 5 bases and J by 3 bases, with 10 bases between the two germline ends. This CDR3 spans 13 amino acids. Germline assignment: CDR1 LNHDA and CDR2 SQIVND (reference sequence). CDR3 residues: CASSSLADYGYTF. The CDR3 DNA sequence: TGTGCCAGTAGTTCTCTAGCCGACTATGGCTACACCTTC.

The J gene is TRBJ2-5, the V gene TRBV19; D is uncertain. Trimming pared 5 bases from V and 1 base from J, leaving 8 bases between. Per the germline V gene, CDR1 is LNHDA and CDR2 is SQIVND (reference sequence). CDR3 size: 13 residues. The CDR3 DNA reads as TGTGCCAGTAGTTTCAGCCCCCAAGAGACCCAGTACTTC. It encodes CASSFSPQETQYF.

Concerning this clone: Other DNA variants within this sample encode the same CDR3. This chain links TRBV7-9 with TRBJ1-5, with 7 nucleotides matching TRBD1. There are 13 residues in the CDR3. Germline-derived CDR1 and CDR2 are SEHNR and FQNEAQ (reference sequence). The J segment lost 4 bases and the V segment lost 4 bases, leaving 1 base of the junction unmatched. CDR3 amino acids: CASSSRGNQPQHF. The CDR3 DNA sequence: TGTGCCAGCAGCTCCAGGGGGAATCAGCCCCAGCATTTT. The entire variable domain, with the rest obtained from reference TRBV7-9 and TRBJ1-5, is as follows: DTGVSQNPRHKITKRGQNVTFRCDPISEHNRLYWYRQTLGQGPEFLTYFQNEAQLEKSRLLSDRFSAERPKGSFSTLEIQRTEQGDSAMYLCASSSRGNQPQHFGDGTRLSIL.

This clone was recorded a few times. The V gene is TRBV7-8, the J gene TRBJ2-2, with 7 nucleotides matching TRBD2. This CDR3 comprises 14 residues. The V gene end was trimmed by 2 bases and the J gene end by 7 bases; junction bases not matched to a gene: 4. Germline V gives CDR1 SGHVS, CDR2 FQNEAQ. CDR3 sequence (DNA): TGTGCCAGCAGCTTAACTAGCGATGGCGGGGAGCTGTTTTTT. Translated: CASSLTSDGGELFF.

The V and J genes are TRBV13 and TRBJ2-1, with 11 bases that match TRBD2. Looked up from germline, CDR1 is PRHDT and CDR2 is FYEKMQ (reference sequence). Germline trimming cut 6 bases from V and 8 bases from J; bases unmatched to any gene: 12. The length of the CDR3 is 16 residues. The CDR3 region has the DNA TGTGCCAGCAGTTCAGGGGGCCTAGCGGGAGGCCATGAGCAGTTCTTC. Protein product: CASSSGGLAGGHEQFF.

J is TRBJ2-3 and V is TRBV27, with 11 bases fitting TRBD2. V gave up 3 bases and J gave up 10 bases; unmatched junction bases: 9. The germline gives CDR1 MNHEY, CDR2 SMNVEV (reference sequence). The CDR3 has 15 residues. The CDR3, as DNA: TGTGCCAGCAGTTTCGTTAGCGGGAGGGCCACTTCGCAGTATTTT. This translates into CASSFVSGRATSQYF.

This clone came up a few times. The rearrangement links TRBV28 to TRBJ2-2; weak D call: TRBD1 (7 bases). Deletions cut 3 bases from V and 4 bases from J, with 18 bases between. Germline CDR1 and CDR2: MDHEN and SYDVKM. The CDR3 covers 17 residues. CDR3 sequence: CASSFRGLGGSTGELFF. DNA for the CDR3: TGTGCCAGCAGTTTTAGGGGGCTTGGGGGGAGCACCGGGGAGCTGTTTTTT.

This chain joins TRBV18 and TRBJ1-1; 7 positions match TRBD1. Germline trimming cut 3 bases from V and 3 bases from J; bases unmatched to any gene: 4. This CDR3 is built from 14 residues. The germline CDR1 and CDR2 sequences are KGHSH and LQKENI. This CDR3 is CASSPLTGDTEAFF. CDR3 DNA sequence: TGTGCCAGCTCACCCCTAACAGGGGACACTGAAGCTTTCTTT.

V gene TRBV5-5 combines with J gene TRBJ2-7, with 9 nucleotides matching TRBD2. Germline V gene sequence: CDR1 SGHKS, CDR2 YYEKEE (reference sequence). The CDR3 has 15 residues. The J segment lost 3 bases and the V segment lost 0 bases, leaving 4 bases of the junction unmatched. The CDR3 sequence: CASSLGREGRYEQYV. In DNA form, the CDR3 reads TGTGCCAGCAGCTTGGGGCGGGAGGGCCGCTACGAGCAGTACGTC.

The chain links TRBV28 to TRBJ2-5, with 8 bases matching TRBD2. V shed 6 bases and J 2 bases; nucleotides not matched to a gene: 5. The CDR3 covers 14 residues. The germline CDR1 and CDR2 sequences are MDHEN and SYDVKM. Here the CDR3 reads CASSPGGRQETQYF. In nucleotides, the CDR3 is TGTGCCAGCAGCCCGGGGGGGCGTCAAGAGACCCAGTACTTC.

This sequence joins TRBV28 and TRBJ1-5; D call uncertain. V was cut by 6 bases and J by 0 bases, with 9 bases left in between. The CDR3 loop spans 14 amino acids. Germline-derived CDR1 and CDR2 are MDHEN and SYDVKM. Written as DNA, the CDR3 is TGTGCCAGCAGCCCGGATAATAGCAATCAGCCCCAGCATTTT. Translating gives CASSPDNSNQPQHF.

This chain joins TRBV5-1 and TRBJ2-1; D unresolved. The CDR3 runs to 13 residues. Between the trimmed V and J ends, which lost 0 bases and 5 bases, there was a span of 6 bases. Germline V gives CDR1 SGHRS, CDR2 YFSETQ. The CDR3 sequence is CASSLGQHNEQFF. The CDR3 DNA reads TGCGCCAGCAGCTTGGGGCAGCACAATGAGCAGTTCTTC.

This chain links TRBV6-1 with TRBJ2-5; 8 nucleotides line up with TRBD1. Germline CDR1 MNHNS, CDR2 SASEGT. The CDR3 is 14 residues long. J was trimmed by 1 base and V by 7 bases; bases with no gene match: 5. The CDR3 DNA reads as TGTGCCAGCACCATGGACAGGGTCCAAGAGACCCAGTACTTC. Protein product: CASTMDRVQETQYF.

The rearrangement uses TRBV7-3 and TRBJ2-7; D is ambiguous. The CDR3 sequence is 14 residues long. V was cut by 0 bases and J by 5 bases, with 11 bases left in between. Germline loops: CDR1 SGHTA, CDR2 FQGTGA. The CDR3 here is CASSLTSAVDEQYV. CDR3 nucleotides: TGTGCCAGCAGCTTAACTAGTGCAGTCGACGAGCAGTACGTC.